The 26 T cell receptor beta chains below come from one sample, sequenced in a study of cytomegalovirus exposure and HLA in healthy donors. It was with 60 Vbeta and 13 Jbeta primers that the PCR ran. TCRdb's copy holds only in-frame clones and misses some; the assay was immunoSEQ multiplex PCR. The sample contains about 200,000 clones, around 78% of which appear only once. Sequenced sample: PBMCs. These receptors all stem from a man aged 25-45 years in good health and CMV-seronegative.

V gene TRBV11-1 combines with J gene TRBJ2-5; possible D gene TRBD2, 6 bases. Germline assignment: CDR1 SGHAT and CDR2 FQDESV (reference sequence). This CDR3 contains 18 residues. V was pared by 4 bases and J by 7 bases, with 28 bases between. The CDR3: CASSSGGMGTPVGGTQYF. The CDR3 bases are TGTGCCAGCAGCTCCGGGGGTATGGGGACCCCGGTCGGTGGGACCCAGTACTTC.

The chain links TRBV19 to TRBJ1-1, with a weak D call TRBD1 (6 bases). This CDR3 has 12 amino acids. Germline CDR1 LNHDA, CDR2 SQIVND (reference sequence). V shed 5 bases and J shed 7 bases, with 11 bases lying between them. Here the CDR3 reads CASSQGQSEAFF. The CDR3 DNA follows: TGTGCCAGTAGTCAAGGACAGAGTGAAGCTTTCTTT. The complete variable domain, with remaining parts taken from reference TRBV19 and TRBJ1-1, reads DGGITQSPKYLFRKEGQNVTLSCEQNLNHDAMYWYRQDPGQGLRLIYYSQIVNDFQKGDIAEGYSVSREKKESFPLTVTSAQKNPTAFYLCASSQGQSEAFFGQGTRLTVV.

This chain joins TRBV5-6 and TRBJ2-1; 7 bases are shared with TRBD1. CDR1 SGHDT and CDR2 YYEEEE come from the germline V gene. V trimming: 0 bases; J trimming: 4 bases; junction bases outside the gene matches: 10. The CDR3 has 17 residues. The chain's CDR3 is CASSLEGDRAFYNEQFF. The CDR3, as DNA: TGTGCCAGCAGCTTGGAGGGCGACAGGGCCTTTTACAATGAGCAGTTCTTC.

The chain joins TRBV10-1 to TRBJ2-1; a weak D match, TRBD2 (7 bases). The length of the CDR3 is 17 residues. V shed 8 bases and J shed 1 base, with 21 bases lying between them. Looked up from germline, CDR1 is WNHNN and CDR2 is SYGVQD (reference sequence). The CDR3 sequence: CASAEGDRGASYNEQFF. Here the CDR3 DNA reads TGCGCCAGCGCGGAGGGAGATCGGGGGGCTTCCTACAATGAGCAGTTCTTC.

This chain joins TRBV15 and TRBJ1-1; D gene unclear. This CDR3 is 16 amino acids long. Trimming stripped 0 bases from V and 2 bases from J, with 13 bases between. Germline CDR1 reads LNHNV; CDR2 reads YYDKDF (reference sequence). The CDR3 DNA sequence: TGTGCCACCAGCAGAGATCTATCCAGGATTAACACTGAAGCTTTCTTT. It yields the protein CATSRDLSRINTEAFF.

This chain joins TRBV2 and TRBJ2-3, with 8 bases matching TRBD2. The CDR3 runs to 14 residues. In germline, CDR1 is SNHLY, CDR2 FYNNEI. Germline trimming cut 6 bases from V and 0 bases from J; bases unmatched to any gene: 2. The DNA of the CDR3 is TGTGCCAGCAGACAGCGGGAGAGCACAGATACGCAGTATTTT. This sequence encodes CASRQRESTDTQYF.

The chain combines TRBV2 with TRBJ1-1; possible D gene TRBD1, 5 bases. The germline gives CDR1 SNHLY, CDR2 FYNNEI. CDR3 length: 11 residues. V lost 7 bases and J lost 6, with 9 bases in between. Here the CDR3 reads CASTRGAEAFF. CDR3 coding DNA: TGTGCCAGCACCCGGGGGGCTGAAGCTTTCTTT.

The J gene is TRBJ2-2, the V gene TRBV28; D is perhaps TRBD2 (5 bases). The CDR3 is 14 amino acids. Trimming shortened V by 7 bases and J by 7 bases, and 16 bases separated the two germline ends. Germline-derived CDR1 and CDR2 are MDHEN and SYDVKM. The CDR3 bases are TGTGCCAGCACCGGGGAAAAATATGGCGGGGAGCTGTTTTTT. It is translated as CASTGEKYGGELFF.

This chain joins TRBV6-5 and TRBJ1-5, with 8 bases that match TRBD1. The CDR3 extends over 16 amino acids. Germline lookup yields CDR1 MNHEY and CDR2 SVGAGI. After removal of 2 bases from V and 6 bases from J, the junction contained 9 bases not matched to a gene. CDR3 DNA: TGTGCCAGCAGTTACACGCGGACAGGGTTCGGTCAGCCCCAGCATTTT. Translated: CASSYTRTGFGQPQHF.

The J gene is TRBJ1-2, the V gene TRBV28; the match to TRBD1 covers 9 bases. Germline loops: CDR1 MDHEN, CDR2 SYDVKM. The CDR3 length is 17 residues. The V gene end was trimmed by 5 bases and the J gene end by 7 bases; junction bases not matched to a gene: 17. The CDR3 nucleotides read TGTGCCAGCAGTCCCCACGGGACAGGGTCTGCCTTGAGTGGCTACACCTTC. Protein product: CASSPHGTGSALSGYTF.

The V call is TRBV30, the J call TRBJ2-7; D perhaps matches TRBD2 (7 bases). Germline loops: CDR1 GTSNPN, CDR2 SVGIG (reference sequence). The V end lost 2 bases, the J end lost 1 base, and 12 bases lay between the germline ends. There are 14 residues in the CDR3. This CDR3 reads CAWSPRGGSYEQYF. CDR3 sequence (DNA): TGTGCCTGGAGTCCCAGGGGAGGGTCCTACGAGCAGTACTTC.

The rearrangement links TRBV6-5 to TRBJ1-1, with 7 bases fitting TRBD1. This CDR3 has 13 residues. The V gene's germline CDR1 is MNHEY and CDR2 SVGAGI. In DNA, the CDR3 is TGTGCAGCGTTGGACAGGTGGAACACTGAAGCTTTCTTT. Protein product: CAALDRWNTEAFF.

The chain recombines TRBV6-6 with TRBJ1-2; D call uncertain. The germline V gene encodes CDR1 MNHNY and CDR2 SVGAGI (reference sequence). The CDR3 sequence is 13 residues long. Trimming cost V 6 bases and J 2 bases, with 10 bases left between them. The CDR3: CASRLQNNYGYTF. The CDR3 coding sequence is TGTGCCAGCAGACTACAAAACAACTATGGCTACACCTTC.

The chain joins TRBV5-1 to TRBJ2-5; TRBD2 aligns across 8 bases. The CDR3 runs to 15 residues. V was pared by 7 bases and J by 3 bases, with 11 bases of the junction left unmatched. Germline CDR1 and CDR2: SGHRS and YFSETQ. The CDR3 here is CASGARGGREETQYF. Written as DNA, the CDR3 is TGCGCCAGCGGCGCCCGGGGGGGCCGTGAAGAGACCCAGTACTTC.

The CDR3 DNA sequence: TGTGCCAGCAGCTTGAAGCGGGACTACAATGAGCAGTTCTTC. Translating it yields CASSLKRDYNEQFF. The V call is TRBV7-6, the J call TRBJ2-1, with 7 nucleotides matching TRBD2. The CDR3 is 14 amino acids. Germline V gene data show CDR1 as SGHVS and CDR2 as FNYEAQ. V shed 3 bases and J 3 bases; nucleotides not matched to a gene: 2.

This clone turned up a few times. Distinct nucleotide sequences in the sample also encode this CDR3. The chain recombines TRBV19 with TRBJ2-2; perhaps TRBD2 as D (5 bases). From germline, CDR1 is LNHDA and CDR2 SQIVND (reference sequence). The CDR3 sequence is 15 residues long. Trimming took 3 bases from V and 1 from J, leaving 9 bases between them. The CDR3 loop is CASSIRGENTGELFF. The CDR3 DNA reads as TGTGCCAGTAGTATCCGGGGAGAGAACACCGGGGAGCTGTTTTTT.

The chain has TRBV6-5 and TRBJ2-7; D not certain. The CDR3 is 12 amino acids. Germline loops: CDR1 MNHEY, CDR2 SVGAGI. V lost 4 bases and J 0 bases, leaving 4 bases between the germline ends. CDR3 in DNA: TGTGCCAGCAGTTCTACCTCCTACGAGCAGTACTTC. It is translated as CASSSTSYEQYF.

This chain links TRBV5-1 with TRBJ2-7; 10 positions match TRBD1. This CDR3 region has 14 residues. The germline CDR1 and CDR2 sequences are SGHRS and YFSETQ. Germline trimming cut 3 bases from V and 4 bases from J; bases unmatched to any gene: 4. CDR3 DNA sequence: TGCGCCAGCAGCTCCCCGGGACAGGGGTACGAGCAGTACTTC. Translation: CASSSPGQGYEQYF.

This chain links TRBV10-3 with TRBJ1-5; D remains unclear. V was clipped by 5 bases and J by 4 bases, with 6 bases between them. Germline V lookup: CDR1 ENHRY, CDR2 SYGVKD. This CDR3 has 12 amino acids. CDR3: CAISNSNQPQHF. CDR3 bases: TGTGCCATCAGTAACAGTAATCAGCCCCAGCATTTT.

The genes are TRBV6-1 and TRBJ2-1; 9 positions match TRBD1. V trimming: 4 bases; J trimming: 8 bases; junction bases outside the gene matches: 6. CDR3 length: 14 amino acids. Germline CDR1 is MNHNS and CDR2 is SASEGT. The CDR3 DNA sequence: TGTGCCAGCAGTGTAGGGACAGGGATACATGAGCAGTTCTTC. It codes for CASSVGTGIHEQFF.

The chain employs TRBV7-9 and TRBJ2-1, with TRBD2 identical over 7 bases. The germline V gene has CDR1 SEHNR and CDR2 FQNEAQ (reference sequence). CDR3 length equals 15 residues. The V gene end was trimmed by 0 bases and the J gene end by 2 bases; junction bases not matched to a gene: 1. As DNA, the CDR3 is TGTGCCAGCAGCTTAGCGGGAGGGGCCTACAATGAGCAGTTCTTC. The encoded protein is CASSLAGGAYNEQFF.

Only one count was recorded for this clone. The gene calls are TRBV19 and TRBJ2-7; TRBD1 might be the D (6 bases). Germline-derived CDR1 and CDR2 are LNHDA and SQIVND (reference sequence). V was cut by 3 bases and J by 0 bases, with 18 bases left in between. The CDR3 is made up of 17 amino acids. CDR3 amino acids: CASSIYPQGRSSYEQYF. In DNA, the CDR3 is TGTGCCAGTAGTATTTACCCACAGGGCAGGAGCTCCTACGAGCAGTACTTC.

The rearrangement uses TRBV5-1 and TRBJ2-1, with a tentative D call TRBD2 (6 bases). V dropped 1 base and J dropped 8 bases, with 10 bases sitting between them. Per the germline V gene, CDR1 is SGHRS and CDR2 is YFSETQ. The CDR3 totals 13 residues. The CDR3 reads CASSLNRLDEQFF. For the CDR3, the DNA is TGCGCCAGCAGCTTGAACAGACTAGATGAGCAGTTCTTC. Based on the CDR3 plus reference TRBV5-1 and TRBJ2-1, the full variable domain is KAGVTQTPRYLIKTRGQQVTLSCSPISGHRSVSWYQQTPGQGLQFLFEYFSETQRNKGNFPGRFSGRQFSNSRSEMNVSTLELGDSALYLCASSLNRLDEQFFGPGTRLTVL.

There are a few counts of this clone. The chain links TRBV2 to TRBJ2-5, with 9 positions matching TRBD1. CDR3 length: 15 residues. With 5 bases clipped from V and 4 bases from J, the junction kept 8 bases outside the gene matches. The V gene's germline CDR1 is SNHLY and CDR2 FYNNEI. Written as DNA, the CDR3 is TGTGCCAGCAGTTATACAGGGGGCGGAGGAGAGACCCAGTACTTC. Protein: CASSYTGGGGETQYF.

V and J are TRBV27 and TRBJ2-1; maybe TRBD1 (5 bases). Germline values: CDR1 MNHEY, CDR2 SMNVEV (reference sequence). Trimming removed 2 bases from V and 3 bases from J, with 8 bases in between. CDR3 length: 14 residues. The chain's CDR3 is CASSLAGLYNEQFF. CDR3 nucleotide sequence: TGTGCCAGCAGTTTAGCAGGGCTCTACAATGAGCAGTTCTTC.

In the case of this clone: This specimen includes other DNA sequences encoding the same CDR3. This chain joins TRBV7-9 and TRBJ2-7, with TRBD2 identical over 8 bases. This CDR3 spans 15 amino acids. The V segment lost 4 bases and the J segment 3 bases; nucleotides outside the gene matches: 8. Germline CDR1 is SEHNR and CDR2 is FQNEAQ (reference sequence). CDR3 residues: CASSSKRTSFYEQYF. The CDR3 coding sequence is TGTGCCAGCAGCTCAAAACGGACTAGCTTCTACGAGCAGTACTTC. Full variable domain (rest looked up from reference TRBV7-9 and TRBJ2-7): DTGVSQNPRHKITKRGQNVTFRCDPISEHNRLYWYRQTLGQGPEFLTYFQNEAQLEKSRLLSDRFSAERPKGSFSTLEIQRTEQGDSAMYLCASSSKRTSFYEQYFGPGTRLTVT.